Listed below are T cell receptor beta chains from one sample, sequenced in a study of OX40 agonist ivuxolimab in advanced cancers. Data came from immunoSEQ multiplex PCR; TCRdb stores just in-frame clones and leaves some out. The sample contains tens of thousands of clones, around 94% of which appear only once. Sample: CD4+ or CD8+ T cells sorted from blood, taken in a trial of the OX40 agonist ivuxolimab. These receptor sequences come from an adult with an advanced solid tumor such as melanoma, head and neck, liver or kidney cancer. Both conserved end residues are part of each CDR3. Fields, in order: J gene, D gene, V gene, clone size, CDR3 DNA, CDR3 protein. A D gene is named only where the DNA matches it firmly. Some rows mark clone size as missing; the rest say once, few, many or name a class of expanded clone.

>TRBJ2-1|NA|TRBV27|once
TGTGCCAGCAGTTTATCTGGGACGGTGACCTACAATGAGCAGTTCTTC
CASSLSGTVTYNEQFF
>TRBJ2-1|TRBD2|TRBV6-6|NA
TGTGCCAGCAGCCCCAGAGCGGGGGGCCTTAATGAGCAGTTCTTC
CASSPRAGGLNEQFF
>TRBJ1-1|TRBD1|TRBV7-9|NA
TGTGCCAGCAGCGGGGCCTTGACAGGGAACACTGAAGCCTTCTTT
CASSGALTGNTEAFF
>TRBJ1-1|NA|TRBV29-1|NA
TGCAGCGTCCTAGGACAGAACACTGAAGCTTTCTTT
CSVLGQNTEAFF
>TRBJ2-5|NA|TRBV12-5|NA
TGTGCTAGTGGTTTACCAGGGGATGTCTGGGAGACCCAGTACTTC
CASGLPGDVWETQYF
>TRBJ1-1|TRBD1|TRBV5-4|once
TGTGCCAGCAGCTACAGGGGCGGAGGCACTGAAGCTTTCTTT
CASSYRGGGTEAFF
>TRBJ2-1|TRBD1|TRBV4-3|NA
TGCGCCAGCAGCCAAGAGGACAGGGCTTTAGTAGATGAGCAGTTCTTC
CASSQEDRALVDEQFF
>TRBJ1-3|NA|TRBV19|few
TGTGCCAGTAGTCCAATGGGAAACACCATATATTTT
CASSPMGNTIYF
>TRBJ2-7|NA|TRBV6-5|NA
TGTGCCAGCAGTTACTCTATGGGGTTCCACGAGCAGTACTTC
CASSYSMGFHEQYF
>TRBJ2-4|TRBD2|TRBV19|NA
TGTGCCACCGCGAGACTAGCGGGGCAGCAAGGGGGCCAGATTCAGTACTTC
CATARLAGQQGGQIQYF
>TRBJ2-2|NA|TRBV11-2|NA
TGTGCCAGCAGGACTAGGACGGGGAACACCGGGGAGCTGTTTTTT
CASRTRTGNTGELFF
>TRBJ1-1|NA|TRBV10-3|NA
TGTGCCATCAGTGAGCCGACGAACACTGAAGCTTTCTTT
CAISEPTNTEAFF
>TRBJ2-7|NA|TRBV5-6|NA
TGTGCCAGCAGCTTGTTTGGGTTAGCCTACGAGCAGTACTTC
CASSLFGLAYEQYF
>TRBJ2-7|NA|TRBV6-1|NA
TGTGCCAGCAGTGAGAGGGACTCCTACGAGCAGTACTTC
CASSERDSYEQYF
>TRBJ2-7|TRBD2|TRBV6-6|NA
TGTGCCAGCAGTTACTCGACTAGCGGGAGGTACGAGCAGTACTTC
CASSYSTSGRYEQYF
>TRBJ1-5|NA|TRBV27|NA
TGTGCGTCAGGGTTAAGCAATCAGCCCCAGCATTTT
CASGLSNQPQHF
>TRBJ2-5|NA|TRBV27|NA
TGTGCCAGCAGTTTATCGCCCGGGATGGAGACCCAGTACTTC
CASSLSPGMETQYF
>TRBJ2-1|TRBD1|TRBV9|once
TGTGCCAGCAGCGTAGAAGGGGGCGGCTACAATGAGCAGTTCTTC
CASSVEGGGYNEQFF
>TRBJ1-5|NA|TRBV9|NA
TGTGCCAGCAGCGTAGGAGGGGGGGCCAATCAGCCCCAGCATTTT
CASSVGGGANQPQHF
>TRBJ1-1|NA|TRBV9|NA
TGTGCCAGCAGCGTAGAGGGGAAGAACACTGAAGCTTTCTTT
CASSVEGKNTEAFF
>TRBJ2-1|NA|TRBV27|NA
TGTGCCAGCAGTTCTCCCGGAGCGGTCTCCTACAATGAGCAGTTCTTC
CASSSPGAVSYNEQFF
>TRBJ2-7|NA|TRBV19|NA
TGTGCCAGTAGAGACACTGGCTCCTACGAGCAGTACTTC
CASRDTGSYEQYF
>TRBJ2-1|NA|TRBV29-1|NA
TGCAGCGTCACGACTACATACAATGAGCAGTTCTTC
CSVTTTYNEQFF
>TRBJ2-7|NA|TRBV27|NA
TGTGCCAGCAGTTTGGGGACGTTCTACGAGCAGTACTTC
CASSLGTFYEQYF
>TRBJ2-2|TRBD2|TRBV19|NA
TGTGCCAGTACTAGCGGGAGGGCCCCCGTAAACACCGGGGAGCTGTTTTTT
CASTSGRAPVNTGELFF
>TRBJ2-2|TRBD1|TRBV6-6|NA
TGTGCCAGCAGACAGGGGGCAAACACCGGGGAGCTGTTTTTT
CASRQGANTGELFF
>TRBJ2-1|NA|TRBV7-9|NA
TGTGCCAGCAGCTCACTAGCCGGAGGCGATGAGCAGTTCTTC
CASSSLAGGDEQFF
>TRBJ2-3|NA|TRBV2|NA
TGTGCCAGCGCTAGCGTGGAAGATACGCAGTATTTT
CASASVEDTQYF
>TRBJ1-5|NA|TRBV4-1|NA
TGCGCCAGCAGCCAAGACCCCCGGCCACAGCCCCAGCATTTT
CASSQDPRPQPQHF
>TRBJ2-7|TRBD2|TRBV4-1|NA
TGCGCCAGCAGCCCCGAGCGGGAGACTCTCTACGAGCAGTACTTC
CASSPERETLYEQYF
>TRBJ2-7|NA|TRBV15|NA
TGTGCCACCAGCAGAGATCGGGGGACAGCTGGGATTTACGAGCAGTACTTC
CATSRDRGTAGIYEQYF
>TRBJ1-3|NA|TRBV28|NA
TGTGCCAGCAGTTTGGGTTCGGGCTCTGGAAACACCATATATTTT
CASSLGSGSGNTIYF
>TRBJ2-6|TRBD1|TRBV7-9|NA
TGTGCCAGCAGCCATACAGGGGTCGCCAAGCCTGGGGCCAACGTCCTGACTTTC
CASSHTGVAKPGANVLTF
>TRBJ1-6|NA|TRBV6-1|NA
TGTGCCAGCAGTGAGGATAATTCACCCCTCCACTTT
CASSEDNSPLHF
>TRBJ2-3|NA|TRBV27|once
TGTGCCAGCAGTTTCGGATCAATCCTACTCACAGATACGCAGTATTTT
CASSFGSILLTDTQYF
>TRBJ2-7|NA|TRBV28|NA
TGTGCCAGCAGTTCGCCGAGAGTACCCTACGAGCAGTACTTC
CASSSPRVPYEQYF
>TRBJ2-2|NA|TRBV28|NA
TGTGCCAGCAGTTTAAGGAACACCGGGGAGCTGTTTTTT
CASSLRNTGELFF
>TRBJ1-1|TRBD1|TRBV28|NA
TGTGCCAGCAGCCAGGGGGTAAGGACTGAAGCTTTCTTT
CASSQGVRTEAFF
>TRBJ1-1|NA|TRBV6-6|NA
TGTGCCAGCCAAGGGAAGGCGATAAACACTGAAGCTTTCTTT
CASQGKAINTEAFF
>TRBJ1-2|TRBD1|TRBV30|NA
TGTGCCTGGAGTGTTTCATCAGGGGGCTATGCTGGCTACACCTTC
CAWSVSSGGYAGYTF
>TRBJ1-1|TRBD1|TRBV29-1|NA
TGCAGCGTTACCGGGACAGGAACTGAAGCTTTCTTT
CSVTGTGTEAFF
>TRBJ2-1|NA|TRBV9|NA
TGTGCCAGCAGCGTAGGACTTAATGAGCAGTTCTTC
CASSVGLNEQFF
>TRBJ2-7|NA|TRBV19|NA
TGTGCCAGTAGTGGGGGGTTGTCCTACGAGCAGTACTTC
CASSGGLSYEQYF
>TRBJ2-1|NA|TRBV27|NA
TGTGCCAGCAGTTTACAGGTTTCCAATGAGCAGTTCTTC
CASSLQVSNEQFF
>TRBJ1-1|NA|TRBV19|NA
TGTGCCAGTAACACTTGGGAGGGGATTAACACTGAAGCTTTCTTT
CASNTWEGINTEAFF
>TRBJ2-2|TRBD1|TRBV5-1|once
TGCGCCAGCAGCTCTGGACAGGGGATGGAGGTCACCGGGGAGCTGTTTTTT
CASSSGQGMEVTGELFF
>TRBJ2-1|TRBD2|TRBV19|NA
TGTGCCAGTAGTATAGGATCTAGCGGGGGGATTGAGCAGTTCTTC
CASSIGSSGGIEQFF
>TRBJ1-1|NA|TRBV5-1|once
TGCGCCAGCAGCTTGGCTACAGGGTTGTCTGAAGCTTTCTTT
CASSLATGLSEAFF
>TRBJ2-1|TRBD2|TRBV28|NA
TGTGCCAGCAGCCCACTAGCGGGGGGCTTCAATGAGCAGTTCTTC
CASSPLAGGFNEQFF
>TRBJ2-5|TRBD2|TRBV5-8|NA
TGTGCCAGCAGCATAGGACTAGCGGGTATCCAAGAGACCCAGTACTTC
CASSIGLAGIQETQYF
>TRBJ2-7|NA|TRBV5-4|once
TGTGCCAGCAGCTTGGATGTCTCGCCCTACGAGCAGTACTTC
CASSLDVSPYEQYF
>TRBJ1-4|TRBD1|TRBV6-5|NA
TGTGCCAGCAGTTACCGGACAGGGGTCGGTGAAAAACTGTTTTTT
CASSYRTGVGEKLFF
>TRBJ1-2|TRBD1|TRBV2|NA
TGTGCCAGCATCGAAACCCCCGGGACAGGGGTGTCCTACACCTTC
CASIETPGTGVSYTF
>TRBJ1-1|NA|TRBV5-1|NA
TGCGCCAGCAGTGGAAAGGGGAACACTGAAGCTTTCTTT
CASSGKGNTEAFF
>TRBJ1-1|NA|TRBV27|NA
TGTGCCAGCGCGACCCAAAGAAACACTGAAGCTTTCTTT
CASATQRNTEAFF
>TRBJ2-7|NA|TRBV5-4|NA
TGTGCCAGCAGCTACCCCGACAGTTACGAGCAGTACTTC
CASSYPDSYEQYF
>TRBJ1-6|NA|TRBV27|once
TGTGCCAGCAGTTCCCGACGGAGCTCCTATAATTCACCCCTCCACTTT
CASSSRRSSYNSPLHF
>TRBJ2-7|NA|TRBV27|NA
TGTGCCAGCAGTCGGGGAAGCTCCTACGAGCAGTACTTC
CASSRGSSYEQYF
>TRBJ2-2|TRBD1|TRBV7-6|NA
TGTGCCAGCAGCCATCGACAGGGAAACACCGGGGAGCTGTTTTTT
CASSHRQGNTGELFF
>TRBJ2-1|TRBD2|TRBV28|NA
TGTGCCAGCAGTCTCCCTCCGGGGGGGGACAATGAGCAGTTCTTC
CASSLPPGGDNEQFF